One and the same sample provided the 12 T cell receptor beta chains below, sequenced in a study of blood T cells in healthy people across ages. Combining a sample-barcoded 5' primer with a J-beta primer mix, a second PCR ran for 7 to 11 cycles. TCRdb reprocessed the 5' RACE reads via MiXCR and lists one record per CDR3 protein. This sample has about 830,000 distinct CDR3 sequences; roughly 64% occur once, and the top ten carry about 20%. Source material: blood. Receptors were obtained from a man aged 25 to 45 in good health.

The table lists this clonotype with a few counts. The chain employs TRBV27 and TRBJ1-2; D gene ambiguous. V was pared by 8 bases and J by 1 base, with 8 bases between. This CDR3 region has 12 residues. The germline V gene encodes CDR1 MNHEY and CDR2 SMNVEV (reference sequence). The CDR3 sequence is CASGGLNYGYTF. CDR3 bases: TGTGCCAGCGGTGGACTTAACTATGGCTACACCTTC.

This clonotype was counted once. In DNA form, the CDR3 reads TGCAGTGCACTGAAGCGGGGGCAGGGAGATACGCAGTATTTT. Its protein product is CSALKRGQGDTQYF. The chain links TRBV20-1 to TRBJ2-3, with 8 bases identical to TRBD2. The V segment lost 6 bases and the J segment 5 bases; nucleotides outside the gene matches: 10. Germline CDR1 is DFQATT and CDR2 is SNEGSKA (reference sequence). The CDR3 is 14 amino acids.

This clonotype was seen a single time. The chain employs TRBV9 and TRBJ1-2; maybe TRBD1 (5 bases). Trimming shortened V by 0 bases and J by 4 bases, and 10 bases separated the two germline ends. The CDR3 is 14 residues long. Germline V lookup: CDR1 SGDLS, CDR2 YYNGEE. CDR3 loop: CASSVVEGPYGYTF. The CDR3, as DNA: TGTGCCAGCAGCGTAGTAGAGGGACCCTATGGCTACACCTTC.

This clonotype occurred a few times. CDR3 sequence (DNA): TGTGCCAGCAGTTCCCAGAGCTCTGGGGCCAACGTCCTGACTTTC. Translating it yields CASSSQSSGANVLTF. This chain uses TRBV6-6 with TRBJ2-6, with D uncertain. With 4 bases removed from V and 0 bases from J, the gap between germline ends came to 7 bases. The germline gives CDR1 MNHNY, CDR2 SVGAGI (reference sequence). This CDR3 spans 15 amino acids.

In this sample, this clonotype turned up a few times. The chain carries TRBV6-6 and TRBJ2-4, with D unresolved. Germline loops: CDR1 MNHNY, CDR2 SVGAGI (reference sequence). V was trimmed by 5 bases and J by 3 bases, leaving 11 bases between them. The CDR3 consists of 14 residues. The CDR3 DNA reads as TGTGCCAGCAGTCCAGATCGGCGCAAAAACATTCAGTACTTC. Residues: CASSPDRRKNIQYF.

This clonotype was counted once. J is TRBJ2-5 and V is TRBV20-1; 10 nucleotides line up with TRBD2. The junction had 6 bases not matched to a gene; V was cut back by 6 bases and J by 2 bases. The germline V gene encodes CDR1 DFQATT and CDR2 SNEGSKA (reference sequence). This CDR3 contains 14 residues. CDR3 amino acids: CSAGLAGVQETQYF. As DNA, the CDR3 is TGCAGTGCGGGTCTAGCGGGGGTACAAGAGACCCAGTACTTC.

The rearrangement joins TRBV6-5 to TRBJ1-5, with 10 bases matching TRBD1. Per the germline V gene, CDR1 is MNHEY and CDR2 is SVGAGI. V was pared by 9 bases and J by 6 bases, with 5 bases of the junction left unmatched. This CDR3 contains 13 residues. The CDR3 here is CASRQGASQPQHF. The CDR3 DNA is TGTGCCAGTAGACAGGGGGCGAGTCAGCCCCAGCATTTT.

This rearrangement joins TRBV4-1 to TRBJ2-1; a possible D gene is TRBD2 (7 bases). CDR1 is MGHRA and CDR2 is YSYEKL in the germline V gene. The CDR3 sequence is 16 residues long. Between the trimmed V and J ends, which lost 0 bases and 2 bases, there was a span of 11 bases. The CDR3 spells CASSQDRGGAYNEQFF. The DNA of the CDR3 is TGCGCCAGCAGCCAAGATAGGGGGGGGGCCTACAATGAGCAGTTCTTC.

The chain links TRBV7-9 to TRBJ1-2, with D unclear. V dropped 6 bases and J dropped 12 bases, with 8 bases sitting between them. The CDR3 is made up of 9 amino acids. Germline V gene data show CDR1 as SEHNR and CDR2 as FQNEAQ (reference sequence). CDR3 coding DNA: TGTGCCAGCAGGGGTGTGGACACCTTC. The encoded protein is CASRGVDTF.

This clonotype was seen many times. J is TRBJ2-3 and V is TRBV20-1, with 7 bases lining up with TRBD2. The ends lost 5 bases at V and 0 bases at J; junction bases unmatched: 8. This CDR3 region has 15 residues. Looked up from germline, CDR1 is DFQATT and CDR2 is SNEGSKA (reference sequence). This chain's CDR3 is CSASPGGLSTDTQYF. CDR3 DNA sequence: TGCAGTGCTTCTCCCGGGGGGTTAAGCACAGATACGCAGTATTTT.

The V and J genes are TRBV20-1 and TRBJ2-7; 11 bases map to TRBD1. The germline CDR1 and CDR2 sequences are DFQATT and SNEGSKA (reference sequence). After removal of 6 bases from V and 4 bases from J, the junction contained 8 bases not matched to a gene. This CDR3 region has 14 residues. The CDR3 loop reads CSAQPGQGVYEQYF. As DNA, the CDR3 is TGCAGTGCGCAACCGGGACAGGGGGTTTACGAGCAGTACTTC.

This clonotype was picked up a small number of times. The chain recombines TRBV20-1 with TRBJ2-1; D remains unclear. The CDR3 loop spans 14 amino acids. V lost 8 bases, J lost 5 bases, and 19 bases lay in between. Germline loops: CDR1 DFQATT, CDR2 SNEGSKA (reference sequence). CDR3 sequence reads: CSPAAAAEDNEQFF. The CDR3 DNA is TGCAGTCCGGCCGCGGCTGCAGAAGACAATGAGCAGTTCTTC.